A single T cell receptor (beta chain) is shown here with its context. No antigen is known for it. At the DNA level, this CDR3 is encoded by other sequences in the same sample as well. As to time point: cycle 4 day 1 (C4D1), after about 6 weeks of nivolumab. Each and every patient relapsed after autologous stem cell transplantation, and patients got differing brentuximab vedotin exposure. Relapsed/refractory classical Hodgkin lymphoma patients had complete, partial or progressive responses. This entry is derived from a study of PD-1 blockade in classical Hodgkin lymphoma. Whole-study results and caveats: Complete responders showed a baseline diversity that resembled the diversity of newly diagnosed patients.

Some clones are missing from TCRdb's copy, which holds only in-frame ones; the method was immunoSEQ multiplex PCR. The sample has 99,000 or so clones, approximately 89% seen once. Germline CDR1 reads SGHNT; CDR2 reads YYREEE (reference sequence). The CDR3 sequence is 14 residues long. V was clipped by 0 bases and J by 4 bases, with 10 bases between them. The clonotype comes from a human donor with classical Hodgkin lymphoma. This chain uses TRBV5-4 with TRBJ1-2; possibly TRBD1 for D (5 bases). The sample consisted of peripheral blood mononuclear cells (PBMCs), taken before the fourth cycle of nivolumab. The CDR3: CASSLGTGGYGYTF. CDR3 nucleotides: TGTGCCAGCAGCTTGGGGACCGGGGGCTATGGCTACACCTTC.